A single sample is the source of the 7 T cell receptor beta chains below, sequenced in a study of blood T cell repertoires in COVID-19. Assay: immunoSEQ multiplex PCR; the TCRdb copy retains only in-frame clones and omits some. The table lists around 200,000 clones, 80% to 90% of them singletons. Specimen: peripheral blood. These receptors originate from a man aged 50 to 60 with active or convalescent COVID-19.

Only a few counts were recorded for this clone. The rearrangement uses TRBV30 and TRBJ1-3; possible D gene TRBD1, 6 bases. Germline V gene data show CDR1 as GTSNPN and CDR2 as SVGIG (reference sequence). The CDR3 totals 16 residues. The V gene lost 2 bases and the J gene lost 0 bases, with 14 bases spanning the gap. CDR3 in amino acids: CAWSMLLGGSGNTIYF. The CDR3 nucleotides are TGTGCCTGGAGTATGCTCCTAGGGGGCTCTGGAAACACCATATATTTT.

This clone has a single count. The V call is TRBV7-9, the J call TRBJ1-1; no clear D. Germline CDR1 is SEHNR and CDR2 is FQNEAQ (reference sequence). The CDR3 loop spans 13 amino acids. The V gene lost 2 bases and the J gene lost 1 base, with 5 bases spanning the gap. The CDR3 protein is CASSLLANTEAFF. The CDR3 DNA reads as TGTGCCAGCAGCTTATTGGCGAACACTGAAGCTTTCTTT.

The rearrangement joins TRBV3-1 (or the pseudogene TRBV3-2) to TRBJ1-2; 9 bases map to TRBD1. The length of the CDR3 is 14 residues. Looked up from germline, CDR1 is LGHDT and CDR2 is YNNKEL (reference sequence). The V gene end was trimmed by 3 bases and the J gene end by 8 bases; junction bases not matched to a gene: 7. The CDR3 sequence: CASSHRDREGGYTF. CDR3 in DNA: TGTGCCAGCAGCCACCGGGACAGGGAAGGAGGCTACACCTTC.

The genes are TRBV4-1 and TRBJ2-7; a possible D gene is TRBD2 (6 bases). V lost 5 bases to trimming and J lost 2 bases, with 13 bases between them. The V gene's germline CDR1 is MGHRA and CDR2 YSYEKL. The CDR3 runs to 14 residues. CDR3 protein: CASSFRLGAYEQYF. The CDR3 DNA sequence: TGCGCCAGCAGCTTCCGACTAGGAGCCTACGAGCAGTACTTC.

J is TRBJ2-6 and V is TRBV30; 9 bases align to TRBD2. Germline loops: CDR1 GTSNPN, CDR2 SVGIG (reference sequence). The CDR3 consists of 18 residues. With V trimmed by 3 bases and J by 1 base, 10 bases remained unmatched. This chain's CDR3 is CAWRGGAGGVSGANVLTF. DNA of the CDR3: TGTGCCTGGAGAGGGGGAGCGGGAGGAGTATCTGGGGCCAACGTCCTGACTTTC.

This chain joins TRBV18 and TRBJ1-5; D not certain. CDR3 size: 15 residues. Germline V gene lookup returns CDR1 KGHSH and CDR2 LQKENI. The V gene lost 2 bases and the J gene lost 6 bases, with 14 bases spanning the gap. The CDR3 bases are TGTGCCAGCTCACCAGTGTCAGGTCAAGGTCAGCCCCAGCATTTT. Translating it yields CASSPVSGQGQPQHF.

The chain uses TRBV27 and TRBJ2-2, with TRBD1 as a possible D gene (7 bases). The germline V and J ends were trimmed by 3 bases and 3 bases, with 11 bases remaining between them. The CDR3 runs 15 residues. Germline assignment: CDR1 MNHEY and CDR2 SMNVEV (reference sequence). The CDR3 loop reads CASSFTGEDTGELFF. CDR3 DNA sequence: TGTGCCAGCAGTTTTACAGGGGAGGACACCGGGGAGCTGTTTTTT.